A single sample gave rise to the 12 T cell receptor beta chains below, sequenced in a study of beta chain features in type 1 diabetes. As every portion of the isolated RNA was reverse transcribed, the sequencing read expressed TCRB transcripts. Assay: immunoSEQ multiplex PCR; the TCRdb copy retains only in-frame clones and omits some. The top ten clones hold about 0.027% of a sample with about 250,000 clones, 12% to 15% of them seen once. The sequencing input was naive CD4+ T cells from blood. The source of these receptors is a woman aged 40-49 years in good health.

A few counts support this clone. V and J are TRBV28 and TRBJ2-2, with a weak D call TRBD2 (6 bases). The CDR3 runs 15 residues. Trimming shortened V by 2 bases and J by 2 bases, and 9 bases separated the two germline ends. Germline CDR1 reads MDHEN; CDR2 reads SYDVKM. The CDR3 here is CASSLAGPNTGELFF. DNA for the CDR3: TGTGCCAGCAGTTTAGCGGGGCCTAACACCGGGGAGCTGTTTTTT.

This chain uses TRBV5-6 with TRBJ1-1, with TRBD1 identical over 9 bases. CDR3 size: 15 residues. The ends lost 4 bases at V and 6 bases at J; junction bases unmatched: 10. Looked up from germline, CDR1 is SGHDT and CDR2 is YYEEEE. CDR3 sequence: CASSLGQGRTAEAFF. The CDR3 DNA follows: TGTGCCAGCAGCCTCGGACAGGGGCGAACGGCTGAAGCTTTCTTT.

The rearrangement links TRBV6-6 to TRBJ1-1; 8 positions match TRBD1. Per the germline V gene, CDR1 is MNHNY and CDR2 is SVGAGI (reference sequence). With V trimmed by 8 bases and J by 2 bases, 4 bases remained unmatched. The CDR3 is 13 residues long. The CDR3: CASGDRLNTEAFF. Written as DNA, the CDR3 is TGTGCCAGCGGGGACAGGCTAAACACTGAAGCTTTCTTT.

J is TRBJ1-5 and V is TRBV4-1; D is perhaps TRBD1 (5 bases). This CDR3 spans 15 amino acids. Germline lookup yields CDR1 MGHRA and CDR2 YSYEKL. The V end lost 1 base, the J end lost 7 bases, and 14 bases lay between the germline ends. The CDR3 is CASSQVVQGRQPQHF. CDR3 DNA: TGCGCCAGCAGCCAAGTTGTTCAGGGCAGACAGCCCCAGCATTTT.

This clone was found a few times. The chain carries TRBV7-9 and TRBJ1-1, with D unclear. The CDR3 length is 14 residues. V dropped 6 bases and J dropped 1 base, with 12 bases sitting between them. CDR1 is SEHNR and CDR2 is FQNEAQ in the germline V gene (reference sequence). The CDR3: CASSSLLANTEAFF. The CDR3 DNA follows: TGTGCCAGCAGTTCCTTGCTGGCGAACACTGAAGCTTTCTTT.

The chain is built from TRBV7-9 and TRBJ2-7; D remains unclear. CDR3 length: 13 residues. V lost 1 base to trimming and J lost 6 bases, with 10 bases between them. The germline V gene has CDR1 SEHNR and CDR2 FQNEAQ (reference sequence). CDR3 protein: CASSLDSVSEQYF. The CDR3 region has the DNA TGTGCCAGCAGCTTAGATTCGGTCTCCGAGCAGTACTTC.

The chain couples TRBV19 to TRBJ2-5; D gene unclear. V lost 5 bases and J 1 base, leaving 11 bases between the germline ends. The CDR3 is 14 residues long. Germline CDR1 is LNHDA and CDR2 is SQIVND (reference sequence). For the CDR3, the DNA is TGTGCCAGTAGTCCTCAAAGCTCCCAAGAGACCCAGTACTTC. As protein: CASSPQSSQETQYF.

In regard to this clone: Additional DNA sequences in this sample encode the identical CDR3. The rearrangement joins TRBV6-6 to TRBJ1-4, with 9 bases lining up with TRBD1. Germline lookup yields CDR1 MNHNY and CDR2 SVGAGI (reference sequence). J lost 8 bases, V lost 2 bases, and 3 bases had no gene match. The CDR3 covers 14 residues. For the CDR3, the DNA is TGTGCCAGCAGTTACCGGACAGGGGAAGAAAAACTGTTTTTT. Its translation is CASSYRTGEEKLFF.

This clone showed up just a few times. This chain uses TRBV25-1 with TRBJ2-7; 7 positions match TRBD1. CDR1 and CDR2 from the germline V gene are MGHDK and SYGVNS. V was pared by 5 bases and J by 2 bases, with 9 bases of the junction left unmatched. The CDR3 extends over 15 amino acids. CDR3 nucleotides: TGTGCCAGCAGTCGAGGGGGCGTGGAAACCTACGAGCAGTACTTC. It codes for CASSRGGVETYEQYF.

This chain connects TRBV7-2 to TRBJ2-1, with TRBD2 identical over 8 bases. Germline assignment: CDR1 SGHTA and CDR2 FQGNSA. V shed 6 bases, J shed 8 bases, and the junction held 9 bases outside the gene matches. The CDR3 is 14 residues long. The CDR3 reads CASRELETSDEQFF. CDR3 coding DNA: TGTGCCAGCAGGGAACTGGAGACTAGCGATGAGCAGTTCTTC.

This clone was observed a handful of times. The chain links TRBV7-6 to TRBJ2-7; 8 nucleotides line up with TRBD1. Per germline, CDR1 SGHVS and CDR2 FNYEAQ. There are 14 residues in the CDR3. The junction had 5 bases not matched to a gene; V was cut back by 2 bases and J by 5 bases. Written as DNA, the CDR3 is TGTGCCAGCAGCTTACAGGGGGCCTGGGACGAGCAGTACTTC. It is translated as CASSLQGAWDEQYF.

V is TRBV19 and J is TRBJ2-5, with TRBD2 as a possible D gene (5 bases). Germline CDR1 is LNHDA and CDR2 is SQIVND (reference sequence). Trimming shortened V by 5 bases and J by 5 bases, and 12 bases separated the two germline ends. The CDR3 runs to 13 residues. The chain's CDR3 is CASSVRTRETQYF. In DNA, the CDR3 is TGTGCCAGTAGTGTGCGGACTCGGGAGACCCAGTACTTC.